Listed below are T cell receptor beta chains from one sample, sequenced in a study of monozygotic twins with inflammatory bowel disease. Each CDR3 protein gets one entry in TCRdb, which reprocessed the 5' RACE reads and gives no DNA. The sample table includes a few hundred thousand distinct CDR3 sequences. Material for sequencing was blood. These receptors originate from a human donor with ulcerative colitis or Crohn's disease, or a healthy co-twin of an affected twin (not recorded which). Each CDR3 is given with its conserved first and last residue.

V: TRBV2
J: TRBJ2-1
CDR3: CAIQGWDEQFF

V: TRBV4-2
J: TRBJ2-7
CDR3: CASRETTSGRSYEQYF

V: TRBV6-2/TRBV6-3
J: TRBJ2-1
CDR3: CASSTSPVVSNEQFF

V: TRBV7-8
J: TRBJ2-7
CDR3: CASSPDRASEQYF

V: TRBV4-3
J: TRBJ2-1
CDR3: CASSQEWITYNEQFF

V: TRBV30
J: TRBJ2-2
CDR3: CAWSLRGALNTGELFF

V: TRBV6-1
J: TRBJ1-1
CDR3: CASRSFGALDAFF

V: TRBV7-2
J: TRBJ1-1
CDR3: CASSSRTGTGKTEAFF

V: TRBV7-2
J: TRBJ2-5
CDR3: CASSPLGRAETQYF

V: TRBV27
J: TRBJ2-2
CDR3: CASSLGTSFPGELFF

V: TRBV7-8
J: TRBJ2-7
CDR3: CASSLGVSLDEQYF

V: TRBV25-1
J: TRBJ1-1
CDR3: CASSEGPPTKAFF

V: TRBV7-9
J: TRBJ2-5
CDR3: CASSAGLTQETQYF

V: TRBV30
J: TRBJ2-7
CDR3: CAWKRGTGINEQYF

V: TRBV5-1
J: TRBJ1-6
CDR3: CASSSRGMDSPLHF

V: TRBV12-3/TRBV12-4
J: TRBJ1-1
CDR3: CASSLRQGEAFF

V: TRBV5-1
J: TRBJ2-2
CDR3: CASSFDGASTGELFF

V: TRBV27
J: TRBJ2-1
CDR3: CASKAHRNEQFF

V: TRBV29-1
J: TRBJ2-7
CDR3: CSVDPVPDYEQYF

V: TRBV15
J: TRBJ1-5
CDR3: CATSREGTGLNQPQHF

V: TRBV24-1
J: TRBJ2-7
CDR3: CATSDGGRASYEQYF

V: TRBV5-1
J: TRBJ1-1
CDR3: CASSFSGAGNTEAFF

V: TRBV18
J: TRBJ1-1
CDR3: CASSNASFVDEAFF

V: TRBV6-1
J: TRBJ1-3
CDR3: CASSVTTRTSGNTIYF

V: TRBV2
J: TRBJ1-1
CDR3: CASSPYLNTEAFF

V: TRBV5-5
J: TRBJ1-2
CDR3: CASSGWGKSYGYTF

V: TRBV7-2
J: TRBJ2-5
CDR3: CASSLVESRSQYF

V: TRBV29-1
J: TRBJ2-5
CDR3: CSVVLAGETQYF

V: TRBV6-1
J: TRBJ1-6
CDR3: CASSGDRGDNSPLHF

V: TRBV5-1
J: TRBJ1-2
CDR3: CASSFALDGYTF

V: TRBV7-8
J: TRBJ2-5
CDR3: CASSLTPQETQYF

V: TRBV20-1
J: TRBJ1-5
CDR3: CSAVDRAGNQPQHF

V: TRBV20-1
J: TRBJ2-5
CDR3: CSARTPNGGETQYF

V: TRBV12-3/TRBV12-4
J: TRBJ2-4
CDR3: CASSPKEALAKNIQYF

V: TRBV5-5
J: TRBJ2-1
CDR3: CASSPREGRDRGLNEQFF

V: TRBV7-2
J: TRBJ2-4
CDR3: CASSLAGSGSTKNIQYF

V: TRBV6-1
J: TRBJ2-3
CDR3: CASSVWGILTDTQYF

V: TRBV2
J: TRBJ1-5
CDR3: CGSISEAGRQPQHF

V: TRBV12-3/TRBV12-4
J: TRBJ2-1
CDR3: CASSLMASGEQFF